This T cell receptor beta chain was sequenced for a study of memory CD4+ T cells and cytomegalovirus serostatus. The sort gate was single viable CD3+CD4+CD8-CD45RO+ cells for memory CD4+ T cells. After thawing, CD4+ T cells were positively selected. Clones were sequenced by immunoSEQ multiplex PCR, and TCRdb holds only the in-frame ones, with some missing. The profile covers around 60,000 clones, with roughly three quarters appearing a single time and about 1% taken by the ten largest. Germline trimming cut 0 bases from V and 3 bases from J; bases unmatched to any gene: 11. Germline V gene lookup returns CDR1 SGDLS and CDR2 YYNGEE. This CDR3 is 18 amino acids long.

The source material was memory CD4+ T cells from blood. The clonotype comes from an adult in good health and CMV-seronegative. The V call is TRBV9, the J call TRBJ2-3; 9 bases are a match to TRBD1. CDR3 nucleotide sequence: TGTGCCAGCAGCGTAGTGGGGGGGACAGGGACGATGACAGATACGCAGTATTTT. It is translated as CASSVVGGTGTMTDTQYF.